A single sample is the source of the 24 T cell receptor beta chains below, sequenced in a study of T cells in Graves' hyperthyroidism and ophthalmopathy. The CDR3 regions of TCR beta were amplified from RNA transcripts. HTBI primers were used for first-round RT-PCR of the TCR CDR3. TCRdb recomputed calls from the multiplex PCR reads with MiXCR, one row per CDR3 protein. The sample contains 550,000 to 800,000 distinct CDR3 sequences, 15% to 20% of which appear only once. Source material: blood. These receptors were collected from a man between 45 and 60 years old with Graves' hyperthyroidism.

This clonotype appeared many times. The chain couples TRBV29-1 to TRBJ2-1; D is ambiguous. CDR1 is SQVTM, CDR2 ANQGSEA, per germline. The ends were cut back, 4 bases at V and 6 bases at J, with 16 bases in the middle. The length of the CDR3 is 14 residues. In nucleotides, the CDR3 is TGCAGCGTTGCCGAACCCGTGTGGAGCAATGAGCAGTTCTTC. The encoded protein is CSVAEPVWSNEQFF.

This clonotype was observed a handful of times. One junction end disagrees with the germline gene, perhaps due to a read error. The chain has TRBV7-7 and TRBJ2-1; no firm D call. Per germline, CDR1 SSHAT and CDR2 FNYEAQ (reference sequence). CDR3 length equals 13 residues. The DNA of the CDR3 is TGTGCTAGCAGCTTAGAAATTTTGAATGAGCAGTTCTTC. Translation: CASSLEILNEQFF.

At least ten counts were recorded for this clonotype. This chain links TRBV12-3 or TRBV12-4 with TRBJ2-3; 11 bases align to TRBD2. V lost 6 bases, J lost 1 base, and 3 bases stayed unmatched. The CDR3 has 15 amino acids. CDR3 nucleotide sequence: TGTGCCAGCAGAGGGACTAGCGGCCGCACAGATACGCAGTATTTT. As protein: CASRGTSGRTDTQYF.

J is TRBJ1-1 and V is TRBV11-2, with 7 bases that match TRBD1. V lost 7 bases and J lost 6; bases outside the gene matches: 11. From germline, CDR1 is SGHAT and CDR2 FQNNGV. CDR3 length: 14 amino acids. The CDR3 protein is CASIPSGQAPEAFF. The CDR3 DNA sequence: TGTGCCAGCATCCCTTCCGGACAGGCCCCTGAAGCTTTCTTT.

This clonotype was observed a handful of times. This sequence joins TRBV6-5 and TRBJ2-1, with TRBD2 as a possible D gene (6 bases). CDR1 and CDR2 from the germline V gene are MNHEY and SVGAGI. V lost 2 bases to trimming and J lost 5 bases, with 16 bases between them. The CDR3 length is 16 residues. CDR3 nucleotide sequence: TGTGCCAGCAGTTACCGCGGACGGTCGGGAGACAATGAGCAGTTCTTC. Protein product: CASSYRGRSGDNEQFF.

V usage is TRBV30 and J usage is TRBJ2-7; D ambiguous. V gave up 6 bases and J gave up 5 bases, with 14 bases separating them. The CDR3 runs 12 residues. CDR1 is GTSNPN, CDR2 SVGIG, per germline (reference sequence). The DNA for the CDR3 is TGTGCCTGCCGGGTTGGCGACAACGAGCAGTACTTC. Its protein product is CACRVGDNEQYF.

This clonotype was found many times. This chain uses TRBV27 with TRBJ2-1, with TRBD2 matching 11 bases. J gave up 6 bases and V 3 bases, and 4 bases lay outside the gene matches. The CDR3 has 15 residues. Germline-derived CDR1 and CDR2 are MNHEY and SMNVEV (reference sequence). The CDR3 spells CASSFLAGGRNEQFF. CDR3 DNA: TGTGCCAGCAGTTTCTTAGCGGGAGGGCGCAATGAGCAGTTCTTC.

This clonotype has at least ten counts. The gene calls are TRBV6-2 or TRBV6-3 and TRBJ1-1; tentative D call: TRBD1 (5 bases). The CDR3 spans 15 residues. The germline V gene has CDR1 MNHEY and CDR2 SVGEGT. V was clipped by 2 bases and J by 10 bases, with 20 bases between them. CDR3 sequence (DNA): TGTGCCAGCAGTTACAGACAGACGGACCCCCGAGGAGCTTTCTTT. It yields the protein CASSYRQTDPRGAFF.

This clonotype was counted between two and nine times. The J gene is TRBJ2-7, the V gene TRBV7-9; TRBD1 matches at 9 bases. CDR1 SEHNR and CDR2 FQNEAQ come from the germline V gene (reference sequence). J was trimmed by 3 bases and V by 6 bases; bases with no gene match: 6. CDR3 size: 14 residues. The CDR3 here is CASRPGTGNYEQYF. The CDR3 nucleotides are TGTGCCAGCAGGCCAGGGACAGGGAACTACGAGCAGTACTTC.

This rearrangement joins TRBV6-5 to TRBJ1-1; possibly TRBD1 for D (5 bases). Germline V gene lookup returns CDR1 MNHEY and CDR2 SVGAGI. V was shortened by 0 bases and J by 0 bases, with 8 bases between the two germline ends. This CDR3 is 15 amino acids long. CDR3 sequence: CASSYSRGLNTEAFF. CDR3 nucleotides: TGTGCCAGCAGTTACTCGCGGGGCTTGAACACTGAAGCTTTCTTT.

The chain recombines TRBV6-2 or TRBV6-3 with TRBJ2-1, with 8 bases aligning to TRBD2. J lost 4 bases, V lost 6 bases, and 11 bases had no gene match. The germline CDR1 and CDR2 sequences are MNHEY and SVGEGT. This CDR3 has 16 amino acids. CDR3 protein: CASSLRLARSYNEQFF. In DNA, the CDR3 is TGTGCCAGCAGCCTCAGACTAGCGAGGTCTTACAATGAGCAGTTCTTC.

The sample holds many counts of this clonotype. CDR3 in amino acids: CASSTTGGRFF. The DNA for the CDR3 is TGTGCCAGCAGCACTACAGGGGGACGGTTCTTC. The V call is TRBV28, the J call TRBJ2-1; the match to TRBD1 covers 8 bases. The trim removed 6 bases at V and 15 bases at J, leaving 7 bases unmatched. The CDR3 contains 11 residues. The V gene's germline CDR1 is MDHEN and CDR2 SYDVKM. Together with reference TRBV28 and TRBJ2-1, the CDR3 gives the full variable domain: DVKVTQSSRYLVKRTGEKVFLECVQDMDHENMFWYRQDPGLGLRLIYFSYDVKMKEKGDIPEGYSVSREKKERFSLILESASTNQTSMYLCASSTTGGRFFGPGTRLTVL.

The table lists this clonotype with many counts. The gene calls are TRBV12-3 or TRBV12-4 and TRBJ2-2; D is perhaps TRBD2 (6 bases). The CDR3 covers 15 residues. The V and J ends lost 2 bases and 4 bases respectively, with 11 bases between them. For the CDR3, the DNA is TGTGCCAGCAGTTTAATGGGAGGAGGCACCGGGGAGCTGTTTTTT. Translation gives CASSLMGGGTGELFF.

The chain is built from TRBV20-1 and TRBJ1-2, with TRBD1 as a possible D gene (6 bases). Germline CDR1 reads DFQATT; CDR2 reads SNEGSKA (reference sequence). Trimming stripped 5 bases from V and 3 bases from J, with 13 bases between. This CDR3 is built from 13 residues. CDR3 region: CSAGGQGHYGYTF. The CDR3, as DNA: TGCAGTGCTGGGGGGCAGGGACACTATGGCTACACCTTC.

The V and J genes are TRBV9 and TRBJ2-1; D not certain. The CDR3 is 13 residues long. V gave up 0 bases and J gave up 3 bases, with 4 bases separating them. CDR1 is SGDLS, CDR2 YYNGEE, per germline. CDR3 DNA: TGTGCCAGCAGCGTAGGAAACTACAATGAGCAGTTCTTC. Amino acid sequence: CASSVGNYNEQFF.

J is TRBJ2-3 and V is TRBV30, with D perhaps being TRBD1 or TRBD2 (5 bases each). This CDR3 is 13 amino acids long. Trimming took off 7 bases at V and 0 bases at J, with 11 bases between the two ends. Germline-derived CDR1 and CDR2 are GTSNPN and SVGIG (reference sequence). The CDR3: CAYNRDSTDTQYF. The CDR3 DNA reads TGTGCCTACAACCGGGACAGCACAGATACGCAGTATTTT.

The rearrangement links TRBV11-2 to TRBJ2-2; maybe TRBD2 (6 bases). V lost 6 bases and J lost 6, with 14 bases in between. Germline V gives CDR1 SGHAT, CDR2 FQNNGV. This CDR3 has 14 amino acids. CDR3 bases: TGTGCCAGCAGAATGGTATGGGACTCCGGGGAGCTGTTTTTT. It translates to CASRMVWDSGELFF.

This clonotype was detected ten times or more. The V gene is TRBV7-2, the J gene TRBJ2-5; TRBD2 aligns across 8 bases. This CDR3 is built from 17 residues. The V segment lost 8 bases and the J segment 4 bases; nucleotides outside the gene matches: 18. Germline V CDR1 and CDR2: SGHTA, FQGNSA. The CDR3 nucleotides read TGTGCCAGCCGCTCCGGGGGGGGGCTAAGGGTTATAGAGACCCAGTACTTC. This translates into CASRSGGGLRVIETQYF.

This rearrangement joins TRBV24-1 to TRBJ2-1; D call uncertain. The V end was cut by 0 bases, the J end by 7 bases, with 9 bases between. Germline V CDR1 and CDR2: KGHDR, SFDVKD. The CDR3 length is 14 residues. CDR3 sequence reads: CATSDLQEWNEQFF. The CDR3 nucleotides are TGTGCCACCAGTGATTTGCAGGAGTGGAATGAGCAGTTCTTC.

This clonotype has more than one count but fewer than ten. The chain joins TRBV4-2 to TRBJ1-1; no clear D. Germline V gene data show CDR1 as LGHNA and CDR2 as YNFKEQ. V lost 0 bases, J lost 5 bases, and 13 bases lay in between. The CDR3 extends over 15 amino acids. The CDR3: CASSQDSGARTEAFF. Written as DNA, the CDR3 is TGTGCCAGCAGCCAAGACTCGGGAGCCCGAACTGAAGCTTTCTTT.

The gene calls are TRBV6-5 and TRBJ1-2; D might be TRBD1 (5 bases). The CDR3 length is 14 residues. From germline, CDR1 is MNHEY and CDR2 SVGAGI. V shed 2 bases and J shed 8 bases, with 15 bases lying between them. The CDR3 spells CASSYPYEGNGYTF. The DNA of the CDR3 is TGTGCCAGCAGTTACCCCTATGAGGGGAACGGCTACACCTTC.

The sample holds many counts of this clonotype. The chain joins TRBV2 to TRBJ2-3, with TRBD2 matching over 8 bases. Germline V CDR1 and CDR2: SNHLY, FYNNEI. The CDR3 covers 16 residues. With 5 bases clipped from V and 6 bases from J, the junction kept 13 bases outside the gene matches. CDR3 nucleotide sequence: TGTGCCAGCAGTTCTAAACTAGCGGCAAAACGGGATACGCAGTATTTT. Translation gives CASSSKLAAKRDTQYF.

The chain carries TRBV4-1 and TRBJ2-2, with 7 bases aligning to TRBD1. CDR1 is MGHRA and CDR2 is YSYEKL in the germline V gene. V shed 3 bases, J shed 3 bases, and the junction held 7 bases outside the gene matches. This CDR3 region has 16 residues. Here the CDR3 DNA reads TGCGCCAGCAGCCACGATCGGGACAGTCACACCGGGGAGCTGTTTTTT. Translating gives CASSHDRDSHTGELFF.

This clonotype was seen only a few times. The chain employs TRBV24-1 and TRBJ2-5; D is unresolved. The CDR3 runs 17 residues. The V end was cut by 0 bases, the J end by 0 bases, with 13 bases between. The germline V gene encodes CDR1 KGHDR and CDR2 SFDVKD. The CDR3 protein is CATSDLPLGMDQETQYF. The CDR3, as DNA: TGTGCCACCAGTGATTTGCCCCTTGGGATGGACCAAGAGACCCAGTACTTC.